This T cell receptor (beta chain) is drawn from a study of T cells expressing NK-cell markers. Study context: Obtained from sorted CD3+CD56+NKG2C+, CD3+CD56+NKG2C- and CD3+CD56-NKG2C+ T cells were the TCR beta repertoires.

Libraries used 5'RACE template switching adding universal primer site and UMIs. Reprocessing the 5' RACE reads, TCRdb reports a single entry for every CDR3 protein and omits DNA. This sample contains 400,000 to 450,000 distinct CDR3 sequences. This CDR3 has 17 amino acids. V is TRBV12-3 or TRBV12-4 and J is TRBJ2-2; TCRdb outputs TRBD1, but without DNA this stays unchecked. This receptor was identified in a woman between 18 and 75 years old in good health. Sequencing input: blood T cells: a sorted CD56 or NKG2C T cell subset, CD4+ or CD8+ T cells, or bulk PBMC T cells (not recorded which). The CDR3 loop is CASSFLAGQANTGELFF.